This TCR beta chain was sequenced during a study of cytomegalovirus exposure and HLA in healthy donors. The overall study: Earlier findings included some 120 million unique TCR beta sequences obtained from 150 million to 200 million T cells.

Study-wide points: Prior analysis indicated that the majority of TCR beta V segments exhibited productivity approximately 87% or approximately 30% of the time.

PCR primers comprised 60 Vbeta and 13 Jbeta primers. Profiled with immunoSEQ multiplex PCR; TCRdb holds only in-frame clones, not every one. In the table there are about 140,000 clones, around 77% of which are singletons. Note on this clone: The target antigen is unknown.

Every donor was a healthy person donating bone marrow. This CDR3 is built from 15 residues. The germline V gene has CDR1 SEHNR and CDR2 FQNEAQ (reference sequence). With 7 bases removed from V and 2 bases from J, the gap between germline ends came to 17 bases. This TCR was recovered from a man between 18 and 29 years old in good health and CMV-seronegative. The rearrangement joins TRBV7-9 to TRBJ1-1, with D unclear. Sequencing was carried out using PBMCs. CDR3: CASNAKTPINTEAFF. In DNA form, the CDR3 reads TGTGCCAGCAACGCTAAGACACCCATCAACACTGAAGCTTTCTTT.